These 29 T cell receptor beta chains were all obtained from the same sample, sequenced in a study of T cell responses to AZD1222 COVID-19 vaccine. Profiling relied on immunoSEQ multiplex PCR, and the TCRdb table lists in-frame clones only, not all of them. This table holds about 130,000 clones, about 87% found once. The source material was peripheral blood, sampled on day 0 of AZD1222 vaccination. All receptors derive from an adult in good health.

This clone was counted once. The genes are TRBV10-3 and TRBJ2-4; the D gene is possibly TRBD1 (7 bases). Trimming shortened V by 3 bases and J by 1 base, and 19 bases separated the two germline ends. The length of the CDR3 is 18 residues. Germline V gives CDR1 ENHRY, CDR2 SYGVKD. The CDR3 sequence is CAISDPDDREAAKNIQYF. CDR3 sequence (DNA): TGTGCCATCAGTGACCCGGATGACAGGGAGGCCGCCAAAAACATTCAGTACTTC.

The gene calls are TRBV18 and TRBJ1-5, with D maybe TRBD1 (5 bases). Trimming shortened V by 3 bases and J by 6 bases, and 12 bases separated the two germline ends. The V gene's germline CDR1 is KGHSH and CDR2 LQKENI. The CDR3 totals 14 residues. In nucleotides, the CDR3 is TGTGCCAGCTCACCGGAATCTAGGGGTCAGCCCCAGCATTTT. Its translation: CASSPESRGQPQHF.

V usage is TRBV11-2 and J usage is TRBJ1-5; D is unresolved. With 5 bases removed from V and 2 bases from J, the gap between germline ends came to 13 bases. This CDR3 spans 15 amino acids. Germline assignment: CDR1 SGHAT and CDR2 FQNNGV. The CDR3 reads CASSPSLERNQPQHF. In DNA form, the CDR3 reads TGTGCCAGCAGCCCTTCTCTGGAGCGCAATCAGCCCCAGCATTTT.

The chain couples TRBV2 to TRBJ1-2, with TRBD1 as a possible D gene (6 bases). The CDR3 is 13 residues long. Per the germline V gene, CDR1 is SNHLY and CDR2 is FYNNEI. Trimming took off 2 bases at V and 6 bases at J, with 10 bases between the two ends. The CDR3 DNA reads as TGTGCCAGCAGTGAATGGGGGCCGGATGGCTACACCTTC. Its translation: CASSEWGPDGYTF. Variable domain in full (rest from reference TRBV2 and TRBJ1-2): EPEVTQTPSHQVTQMGQEVILRCVPISNHLYFYWYRQILGQKVEFLVSFYNNEISEKSEIFDDQFSVERPDGSNFTLKIRSTKLEDSAMYFCASSEWGPDGYTFGSGTRLTVV.

J is TRBJ2-7 and V is TRBV20-1; D gene ambiguous. The CDR3 loop spans 11 amino acids. In germline, CDR1 is DFQATT, CDR2 SNEGSKA (reference sequence). Trimming left V 6 bases short and J 5 bases short, with 11 bases between. The CDR3 sequence is CSAPGVHEQYF. CDR3 DNA: TGCAGTGCGCCCGGTGTCCACGAGCAGTACTTC.

This clone came up once. The chain's CDR3 is CASSLVTSIIADTQYF. The CDR3 region has the DNA TGTGCCAGCAGCTTAGTAACTAGCATAATCGCAGATACGCAGTATTTT. The chain uses TRBV7-9 and TRBJ2-3; possibly TRBD2 for D (6 bases). The CDR3 sequence is 16 residues long. Germline values: CDR1 SEHNR, CDR2 FQNEAQ (reference sequence). V was clipped by 1 base and J by 4 bases, with 15 bases between them.

This clone was recorded only once. This chain uses TRBV19 with TRBJ1-6; TRBD1 matches at 7 bases. After removal of 4 bases from V and 7 bases from J, the junction contained 7 bases not matched to a gene. The CDR3 runs to 15 residues. Per germline, CDR1 LNHDA and CDR2 SQIVND (reference sequence). The DNA for the CDR3 is TGTGCCAGTAGTAGCGGGGACAGAAAAAATTCACCCCTCCACTTT. It is translated as CASSSGDRKNSPLHF.

The CDR3 reads CASSRDSYNEQFF. In DNA form, the CDR3 reads TGTGCCAGCTCGCGGGACAGTTACAATGAGCAGTTCTTC. The V call is TRBV18, the J call TRBJ2-1; D possibly corresponds to TRBD1 (7 bases). The CDR3 sequence is 13 residues long. Trimming removed 6 bases from V and 4 bases from J, with 10 bases in between. Germline V CDR1 and CDR2: KGHSH, LQKENI.

The rearrangement joins TRBV5-6 to TRBJ1-1; D is perhaps TRBD1 (6 bases). The V and J ends lost 2 bases and 5 bases respectively, with 16 bases between them. Per the germline V gene, CDR1 is SGHDT and CDR2 is YYEEEE. CDR3 size: 15 residues. CDR3 in amino acids: CASSFRPGVWTEAFF. The DNA of the CDR3 is TGTGCCAGCAGCTTCCGCCCAGGGGTTTGGACTGAAGCTTTCTTT.

The CDR3 DNA reads TGTGCCAGTAGTCTCACGACAGGTTTTGAAAACACCATATATTTT. It yields the protein CASSLTTGFENTIYF. The V gene is TRBV19, the J gene TRBJ1-3; tentatively, D is TRBD1 (6 bases). CDR3 length equals 15 residues. Trimming cost V 5 bases and J 6 bases, with 17 bases left between them. CDR1 is LNHDA, CDR2 SQIVND, per germline (reference sequence).

The J gene is TRBJ2-7, the V gene TRBV19, with a possible D match to TRBD1 (5 bases). The CDR3 has 13 residues. Trimming cost V 3 bases and J 7 bases, with 13 bases left between them. Per germline, CDR1 LNHDA and CDR2 SQIVND (reference sequence). The CDR3 loop reads CASSIAAGKEQYF. The CDR3 nucleotides are TGTGCCAGTAGTATTGCGGCAGGGAAGGAGCAGTACTTC.

The chain has TRBV6-6 and TRBJ1-5; 7 positions match TRBD1. Per the germline V gene, CDR1 is MNHNY and CDR2 is SVGAGI (reference sequence). The CDR3 spans 16 residues. J lost 3 bases, V lost 7 bases, and 12 bases had no gene match. The CDR3 spells CASTAISTGYNQPQHF. As DNA, the CDR3 is TGTGCCAGCACCGCCATCTCGACAGGGTACAATCAGCCCCAGCATTTT.

The CDR3 sequence is CASSYSTPGQAGPNYGYTF. The CDR3 region has the DNA TGTGCCAGCAGCTACTCCACCCCGGGACAGGCGGGCCCTAACTATGGCTACACCTTC. This rearrangement joins TRBV7-3 to TRBJ1-2, with 8 positions matching TRBD1. After removal of 4 bases from V and 0 bases from J, the junction contained 16 bases not matched to a gene. The germline V gene has CDR1 SGHTA and CDR2 FQGTGA. CDR3 length: 19 amino acids.

The chain uses TRBV4-1 and TRBJ2-7, with 8 bases lining up with TRBD2. The CDR3 consists of 17 residues. The germline V gene encodes CDR1 MGHRA and CDR2 YSYEKL. V lost 1 base to trimming and J lost 6 bases; unmatched junction nucleotides: 14. CDR3 region: CASSQGVAGIRLGEQYF. In nucleotides, the CDR3 is TGCGCCAGCAGCCAAGGGGTAGCGGGGATTCGGTTGGGCGAGCAGTACTTC.

The chain carries TRBV6-5 and TRBJ2-7; tentatively, D is TRBD1 (6 bases). The CDR3 loop spans 15 amino acids. The V end lost 5 bases, the J end lost 6 bases, and 20 bases lay between the germline ends. From germline, CDR1 is MNHEY and CDR2 SVGAGI. The CDR3 DNA reads TGTGCCAGCAGTCGAACCAGGGGAAGCACGGGCGAGCAGTACTTC. Its protein product is CASSRTRGSTGEQYF.

CDR3 loop: CASSLETGWREQFF. Here the CDR3 DNA reads TGTGCCAGCAGCTTGGAGACAGGGTGGCGTGAGCAGTTCTTC. The chain links TRBV5-8 to TRBJ2-1; TRBD1 aligns across 7 bases. CDR1 is SGHTS, CDR2 YDEGEE, per germline. The length of the CDR3 is 14 residues. Trimming took 0 bases from V and 9 from J; bases not matched to a gene: 6.

The J gene is TRBJ1-3, the V gene TRBV11-2, with 10 bases aligning to TRBD1. The CDR3 sequence is 15 residues long. Germline V lookup: CDR1 SGHAT, CDR2 FQNNGV. J was trimmed by 4 bases and V by 4 bases; bases with no gene match: 4. CDR3 in DNA: TGTGCCAGCAGCTCGGACAGGGGGATAGGAAACACCATATATTTT. Its translation is CASSSDRGIGNTIYF.

The rearrangement joins TRBV18 to TRBJ2-5; possible D gene TRBD1, 6 bases. Germline V gene sequence: CDR1 KGHSH, CDR2 LQKENI. The length of the CDR3 is 15 residues. The germline V and J ends were trimmed by 0 bases and 1 base, with 9 bases remaining between them. DNA of the CDR3: TGTGCCAGCTCACCACCGAGGGGGTCCCAAGAGACCCAGTACTTC. Translating it yields CASSPPRGSQETQYF.

The chain uses TRBV7-2 and TRBJ1-1, with D possibly being TRBD1 (5 bases). Germline CDR1 is SGHTA and CDR2 is FQGNSA. The CDR3 sequence is 15 residues long. The ends were cut back, 4 bases at V and 1 base at J, with 13 bases in the middle. Written as DNA, the CDR3 is TGTGCCAGCAGCTCTTCCCTTGGACAGAACACTGAAGCTTTCTTT. Translation gives CASSSSLGQNTEAFF.

This clone was picked up one time. The chain links TRBV7-8 to TRBJ2-1, with a tentative D call TRBD1 (6 bases). The CDR3 covers 13 residues. Trimming removed 4 bases from V and 8 bases from J, with 12 bases in between. CDR1 is SGHVS and CDR2 is FQNEAQ in the germline V gene. The CDR3 sequence is CASSSNRADEQFF. The DNA of the CDR3 is TGTGCCAGCAGCTCGAACAGGGCCGATGAGCAGTTCTTC.

This sequence joins TRBV2 and TRBJ1-5, with 7 bases fitting TRBD1. The CDR3 totals 14 residues. The germline V gene has CDR1 SNHLY and CDR2 FYNNEI. V gave up 3 bases and J gave up 5 bases; unmatched junction bases: 4. CDR3 loop: CASSDGQVYQPQHF. Written as DNA, the CDR3 is TGTGCCAGCAGTGACGGACAGGTTTATCAGCCCCAGCATTTT.

A few counts support this clone. The chain links TRBV5-4 to TRBJ2-6; possibly TRBD1 for D (5 bases). The CDR3 has 16 residues. V lost 4 bases and J lost 0, with 11 bases in between. Germline-derived CDR1 and CDR2 are SGHNT and YYREEE (reference sequence). CDR3 nucleotide sequence: TGTGCCAGCAGCGGAAGGGGCTCCTCTGGGGCCAACGTCCTGACTTTC. Its translation is CASSGRGSSGANVLTF.

This chain links TRBV30 with TRBJ2-7; weak D call: TRBD1 (6 bases). This CDR3 spans 12 amino acids. Germline assignment: CDR1 GTSNPN and CDR2 SVGIG (reference sequence). V lost 4 bases to trimming and J lost 6 bases, with 13 bases between them. CDR3 region: CAWTDRPPEQYF. CDR3 sequence (DNA): TGTGCCTGGACCGACAGGCCCCCCGAGCAGTACTTC.

The chain recombines TRBV14 with TRBJ1-3, with TRBD1 matching over 8 bases. Trimming at V came to 6 bases and at J to 3 bases, leaving 7 bases not matched to a gene. The germline V gene has CDR1 SGHDN and CDR2 FVKESK. This CDR3 contains 15 residues. This CDR3 reads CASRRQGSGGNTIYF. The CDR3 DNA follows: TGTGCCAGCAGACGACAGGGGTCGGGTGGAAACACCATATATTTT.

This chain connects TRBV2 to TRBJ2-7, with D possibly being TRBD1 (5 bases). This CDR3 is built from 16 residues. With 5 bases removed from V and 2 bases from J, the gap between germline ends came to 19 bases. Germline CDR1 SNHLY, CDR2 FYNNEI. For the CDR3, the DNA is TGTGCCAGCAGTAGAAATACCGGACACCTGGCCTACGAGCAGTACTTC. This translates into CASSRNTGHLAYEQYF.

The chain combines TRBV15 with TRBJ2-7, with D perhaps matching TRBD1 (5 bases). Trimming cost V 0 bases and J 1 base, with 13 bases left between them. The V gene's germline CDR1 is LNHNV and CDR2 YYDKDF (reference sequence). This CDR3 contains 16 residues. The CDR3 loop is CATSRDLVQGSYEQYF. CDR3 sequence (DNA): TGTGCCACCAGCAGAGATTTGGTTCAGGGATCCTACGAGCAGTACTTC.

The chain joins TRBV3-1 (or the pseudogene TRBV3-2) to TRBJ2-7, with TRBD2 matching over 11 bases. CDR1 is LGHDT and CDR2 is YNNKEL in the germline V gene (reference sequence). This CDR3 is 14 amino acids long. Trimming cost V 3 bases and J 5 bases; bases outside gene matches: 3. Here the CDR3 DNA reads TGTGCCAGCAGCCATAGCGGGAGGGCCCACGAGCAGTACTTC. This sequence encodes CASSHSGRAHEQYF.

The chain joins TRBV14 to TRBJ1-6; D is unresolved. Germline loops: CDR1 SGHDN, CDR2 FVKESK. The CDR3 is made up of 13 amino acids. Trimming took off 5 bases at V and 10 bases at J, with 12 bases between the two ends. CDR3 region: CASSFLWASPLHF. In nucleotides, the CDR3 is TGTGCCAGCAGCTTTTTATGGGCGTCACCCCTCCACTTT.

This clone has only a few counts. V usage is TRBV7-2 and J usage is TRBJ2-2; D call uncertain. This CDR3 contains 15 residues. Germline CDR1 and CDR2: SGHTA and FQGNSA. The ends were cut back, 5 bases at V and 4 bases at J, with 14 bases in the middle. The CDR3 DNA sequence: TGTGCCAGCAGCCTGACAAACGCCGCCACCGGGGAGCTGTTTTTT. It codes for CASSLTNAATGELFF.